A single sample is the source of the 3 T cell receptor beta chains below, sequenced in a study of T cell responses to AZD1222 COVID-19 vaccine. Generated by immunoSEQ multiplex PCR, the TCRdb table keeps only in-frame clones and is missing some. The sample has roughly 150,000 clones, about 94% seen once. The sample consisted of peripheral blood, taken on day 0 of AZD1222 vaccination. The receptor source for this set is an adult in good health.

This chain uses TRBV6-4 with TRBJ1-5, with D possibly being TRBD1 (5 bases). The germline gives CDR1 MRHNA, CDR2 SNTAGT. The CDR3 has 13 amino acids. The V and J ends lost 7 bases and 1 base respectively, with 8 bases between them. CDR3 DNA sequence: TGTGCCAGCAACCGACAGAGCAATCAGCCCCAGCATTTT. This codes for CASNRQSNQPQHF.

This clone was detected once. The V gene is TRBV7-2, the J gene TRBJ2-1; TRBD2 agrees at 10 bases. CDR1 and CDR2 from the germline V gene are SGHTA and FQGNSA. The CDR3 is 14 amino acids. V gave up 3 bases and J gave up 5 bases; unmatched junction bases: 1. For the CDR3, the DNA is TGTGCCAGCAGCTTGGGACTAGCGAACAATGAGCAGTTCTTC. Amino acids: CASSLGLANNEQFF.

The chain links TRBV19 to TRBJ1-2; 9 positions agree with TRBD1. The CDR3 runs 15 residues. V lost 2 bases and J lost 6; bases outside the gene matches: 7. CDR1 and CDR2 (germline): LNHDA, SQIVND (reference sequence). CDR3 in amino acids: CASSIMRGQGNGYTF. In nucleotides, the CDR3 is TGTGCCAGTAGTATAATGCGGGGACAGGGCAATGGCTACACCTTC.